Listed below are T cell receptor beta chains from one sample, sequenced in a study of PD-1 blockade in classical Hodgkin lymphoma. The data were produced by immunoSEQ multiplex PCR, yet TCRdb's version contains in-frame clones alone and is incomplete. The sample lists about 1,900 clones; around 80% were seen once. The input for sequencing was CD8+ T cells from blood, taken at baseline. These receptors all stem from a human donor with classical Hodgkin lymphoma. The conserved cysteine and the conserved F or W are not part of the CDR3 here.

v_gene: TRBV7-9; j_gene: TRBJ2-2; CDR3aa: ASSTGELF
v_gene: TRBV28; j_gene: TRBJ1-1; CDR3aa: ASSWETENTEAF
v_gene: TRBV5-8; j_gene: TRBJ1-2; CDR3aa: ASSPTGNYGYT
v_gene: TRBV19; j_gene: TRBJ2-7; CDR3aa: ASSAGQLYEQY
v_gene: TRBV4-1; j_gene: TRBJ1-2; CDR3aa: ASSQEAAESYGYT
v_gene: TRBV6-6; j_gene: TRBJ1-1; CDR3aa: ASTSLRGTTEAF
v_gene: TRBV9; j_gene: TRBJ2-1; CDR3aa: ASSVTGGTYNEQF
v_gene: TRBV28; j_gene: TRBJ2-7; CDR3aa: ASSDPGTDYEQY
v_gene: TRBV5-6; j_gene: TRBJ1-1; CDR3aa: ASSLVGTDSNTEAF
v_gene: TRBV7-6; j_gene: TRBJ2-2; CDR3aa: AIHRATGELF
v_gene: TRBV11-1; j_gene: TRBJ2-3; CDR3aa: ASSDSDTQY
v_gene: TRBV2; j_gene: TRBJ1-2; CDR3aa: ASRLDRSGYT
v_gene: TRBV27; j_gene: TRBJ1-1; CDR3aa: ASSFFTGTEAF
v_gene: TRBV9; j_gene: TRBJ2-1; CDR3aa: ASSVAGTSYNEQF
v_gene: TRBV4-1; j_gene: TRBJ1-1; CDR3aa: ASSQGRNRGSSNTEAF